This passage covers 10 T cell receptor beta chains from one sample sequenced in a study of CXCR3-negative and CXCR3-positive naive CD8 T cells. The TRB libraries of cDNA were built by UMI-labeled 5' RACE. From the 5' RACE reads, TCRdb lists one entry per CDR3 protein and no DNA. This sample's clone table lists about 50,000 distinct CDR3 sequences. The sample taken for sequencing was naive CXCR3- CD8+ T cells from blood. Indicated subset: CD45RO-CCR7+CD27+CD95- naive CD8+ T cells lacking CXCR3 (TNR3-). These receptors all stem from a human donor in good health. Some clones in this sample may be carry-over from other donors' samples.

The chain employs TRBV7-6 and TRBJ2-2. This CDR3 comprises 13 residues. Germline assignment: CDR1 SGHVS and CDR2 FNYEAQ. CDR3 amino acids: CASSFSNTGELFF. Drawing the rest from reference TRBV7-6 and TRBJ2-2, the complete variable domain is GAGVSQSPRYKVTKRGQDVALRCDPISGHVSLYWYRQALGQGPEFLTYFNYEAQQDKSGLPNDRFSAERPEGSISTLTIQRTEQRDSAMYRCASSFSNTGELFFGEGSRLTVL.

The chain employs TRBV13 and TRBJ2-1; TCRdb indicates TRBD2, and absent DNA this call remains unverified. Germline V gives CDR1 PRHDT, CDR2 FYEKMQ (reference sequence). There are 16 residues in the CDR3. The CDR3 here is CASIDLAGSVENEQFF.

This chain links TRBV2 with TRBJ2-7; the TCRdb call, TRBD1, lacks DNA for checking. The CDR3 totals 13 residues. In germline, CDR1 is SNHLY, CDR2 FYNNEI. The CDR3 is CASGSGGRYEQYF.

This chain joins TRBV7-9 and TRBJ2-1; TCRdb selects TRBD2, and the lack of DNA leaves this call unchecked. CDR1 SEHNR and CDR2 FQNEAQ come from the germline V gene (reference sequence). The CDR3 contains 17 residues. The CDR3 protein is CASSSTSGGRAYNEQFF.

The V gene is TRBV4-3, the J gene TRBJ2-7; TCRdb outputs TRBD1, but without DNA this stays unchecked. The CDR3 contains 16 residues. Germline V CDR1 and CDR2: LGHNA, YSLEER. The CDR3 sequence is CASSQDRDRAVYEQYF.

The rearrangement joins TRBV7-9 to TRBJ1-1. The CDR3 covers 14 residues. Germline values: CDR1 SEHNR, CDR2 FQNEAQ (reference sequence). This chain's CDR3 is CASSLQAPNTEAFF.

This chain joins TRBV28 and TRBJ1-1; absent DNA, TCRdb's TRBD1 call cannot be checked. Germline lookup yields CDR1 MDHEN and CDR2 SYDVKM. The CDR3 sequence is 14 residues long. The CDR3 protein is CASSLEGADTEAFF. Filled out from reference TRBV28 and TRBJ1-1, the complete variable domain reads DVKVTQSSRYLVKRTGEKVFLECVQDMDHENMFWYRQDPGLGLRLIYFSYDVKMKEKGDIPEGYSVSREKKERFSLILESASTNQTSMYLCASSLEGADTEAFFGQGTRLTVV.

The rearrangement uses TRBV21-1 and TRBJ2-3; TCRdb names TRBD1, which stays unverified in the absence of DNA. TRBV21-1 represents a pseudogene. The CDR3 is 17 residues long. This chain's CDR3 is CASSKGRDSRCTDTQYF.

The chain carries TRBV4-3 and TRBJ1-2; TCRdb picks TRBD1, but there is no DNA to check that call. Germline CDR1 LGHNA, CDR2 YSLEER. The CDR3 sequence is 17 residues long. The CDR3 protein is CASSQEGGGRPNYGYTF.

The CDR3 loop reads CSTGRGNTEAFF. The J gene is TRBJ1-1, the V gene TRBV20-1; TCRdb returns TRBD1, unconfirmable since there is no DNA. The CDR3 is 12 residues long. Germline values: CDR1 DFQATT, CDR2 SNEGSKA (reference sequence).